The entry that follows covers one TCR beta chain sequence. The antigen is not known. This CDR3 spans 15 amino acids. The germline V and J ends were trimmed by 6 bases and 5 bases, with 18 bases remaining between them. CDR1 is MNHEY and CDR2 is SVGAGI in the germline V gene. This sample stems from a study of human T cells and chemical hapten exposure. Across the study: DPC 0.01% went on the upper back by patch test, with reading at 6 days. TCR yields differed between samples (mainly from small differences in pooled library volume).

The study, taken as a whole, reports: Controls formed significantly fewer large CDR3 similarity clusters than expanded TCRs did. TCRs exceeding 1 in 1000 frequency stayed unchanged with DPC sensitization.

Time point denoted: pre-sensitization, week 0. The treatment was: therapeutic diphenylcyclopropenone sensitization with weekly scalp DPC. A single record per CDR3 protein comes from TCRdb applying MiXCR to the RACE reads. The profile covers 60,000 to 70,000 distinct CDR3 sequences, with 10% to 11% appearing a single time and roughly 5.3% taken by the ten largest. Specimen: whole blood, collected in connection with sensitization to the hapten diphenylcyclopropenone (DPC). This sequence was found in a woman aged 50 to 65 with alopecia areata. Some clones in this sample may be carry-over from other donors' samples. The V and J genes are TRBV6-5 and TRBJ2-3; TRBD1 is a possible D gene (6 bases). For the CDR3, the DNA is TGTGCCAGCAGGACCGGGACACCTTCGGAAGATACGCAGTATTTT. This codes for CASRTGTPSEDTQYF.